These 26 T cell receptor beta chains were all obtained from the same sample, sequenced in a study of T cells in Graves' hyperthyroidism and ophthalmopathy. The CDR3 regions of TCR beta were amplified from RNA transcripts. A set of HTBI primers served as the primers for a first-round RT-PCR of the TCR CDR3. TCRdb redid the calling of the multiplex PCR reads with MiXCR, one entry per CDR3 protein. The sample gives 490,000 or so distinct CDR3 sequences, about 20% of which show up once; about half is in the top ten. What was sequenced was blood. The source of these receptors is a woman aged 70 to 79 with Graves' ophthalmopathy.

The table lists this clonotype with a few counts. This chain joins TRBV19 and TRBJ1-1, with 9 bases lining up with TRBD1. The CDR3 contains 16 residues. V lost 6 bases, J lost 1 base, and 9 bases stayed unmatched. Germline V gene lookup returns CDR1 LNHDA and CDR2 SQIVND (reference sequence). The CDR3 loop is CASSPGTGLWNTEAFF. DNA for the CDR3: TGTGCCAGTAGCCCCGGGACAGGGTTGTGGAACACTGAAGCTTTCTTT.

This clonotype has more than one count but fewer than ten. The genes are TRBV11-2 and TRBJ2-2, with 7 bases aligning to TRBD2. CDR3 length equals 14 residues. J lost 4 bases, V lost 5 bases, and 4 bases had no gene match. Per germline, CDR1 SGHAT and CDR2 FQNNGV. The CDR3 spells CASSLRGVTGELFF. The CDR3, as DNA: TGTGCCAGCAGCCTCCGGGGGGTCACCGGGGAGCTGTTTTTT.

Regarding this clonotype: At one end, the junction sequence differs from germline, possibly due to a read error. This chain's CDR3 is CAGSLFTGNEQFF. CDR3 sequence (DNA): TGTGCCGGCAGCTTATTCACAGGCAATGAGCAGTTCTTC. The rearrangement links TRBV7-2 to TRBJ2-1; tentative D call: TRBD1 (5 bases). Germline CDR1 SGHTA, CDR2 FQGNSA. This CDR3 has 13 residues.

The chain is built from TRBV10-3 and TRBJ1-1; 7 bases map to TRBD1. The CDR3 length is 13 residues. Germline CDR1 is ENHRY and CDR2 is SYGVKD. J gave up 3 bases and V 6 bases, and 4 bases lay outside the gene matches. DNA for the CDR3: TGTGCCATCAGGACAGGGATGGACACTGAAGCTTTCTTT. This sequence encodes CAIRTGMDTEAFF.

This rearrangement joins TRBV19 to TRBJ1-2; possibly TRBD1 for D (6 bases). There are 17 residues in the CDR3. Germline lookup yields CDR1 LNHDA and CDR2 SQIVND (reference sequence). Trimming left V 5 bases short and J 7 bases short, with 26 bases between. The CDR3 protein is CASSRTPPVRGEGGYTF. The CDR3 bases are TGTGCCAGTAGTCGCACCCCCCCGGTGAGGGGGGAGGGTGGCTACACCTTC.

This clonotype was counted between two and nine times. The chain combines TRBV7-9 with TRBJ2-2; 10 nucleotides match TRBD2. This CDR3 spans 18 amino acids. The germline V gene has CDR1 SEHNR and CDR2 FQNEAQ (reference sequence). Germline trimming cut 4 bases from V and 2 bases from J; bases unmatched to any gene: 10. The CDR3 DNA reads TGTGCCAGCAGCTCCCTCACTAGCGGGATTCTCAACACCGGGGAGCTGTTTTTT. Its translation: CASSSLTSGILNTGELFF. Drawing the rest from reference TRBV7-9 and TRBJ2-2, the complete variable domain is DTGVSQNPRHKITKRGQNVTFRCDPISEHNRLYWYRQTLGQGPEFLTYFQNEAQLEKSRLLSDRFSAERPKGSFSTLEIQRTEQGDSAMYLCASSSLTSGILNTGELFFGEGSRLTVL.

The chain employs TRBV19 and TRBJ2-2; D is unclear. Germline CDR1 is LNHDA and CDR2 is SQIVND (reference sequence). The CDR3 is 13 residues long. V was cut by 5 bases and J by 6 bases, with 10 bases left in between. CDR3 sequence reads: CASSPRSPGELFF. CDR3 DNA: TGTGCCAGTAGTCCTAGGTCTCCCGGGGAGCTGTTTTTT.

This clonotype has a handful of counts. This chain joins TRBV3-1 and TRBJ1-1; 7 bases match TRBD1. The CDR3 sequence is 15 residues long. CDR1 is LGHDT, CDR2 YNNKEL, per germline (reference sequence). With V trimmed by 0 bases and J by 5 bases, 6 bases remained unmatched. This CDR3 reads CASSQDTGVGTEAFF. The CDR3 DNA follows: TGTGCCAGCAGCCAAGATACAGGGGTCGGAACTGAAGCTTTCTTT.

This clonotype has at least ten counts. This sequence joins TRBV6-2 or TRBV6-3 and TRBJ2-7; 10 bases line up with TRBD1. Per the germline V gene, CDR1 is MNHEY and CDR2 is SVGEGT. The CDR3 has 14 amino acids. After removal of 5 bases from V and 3 bases from J, the junction contained 4 bases not matched to a gene. CDR3 DNA sequence: TGTGCCAGCAGTCTGTGGACAGGGGGCTACGAGCAGTACTTC. This encodes CASSLWTGGYEQYF.

This clonotype has at least ten counts. The CDR3 coding sequence is TGTGCCAGCAGCGCCGCCACTTACGAGCAGTACTTC. This encodes CASSAATYEQYF. This chain connects TRBV11-2 to TRBJ2-7; D is unclear. Germline loops: CDR1 SGHAT, CDR2 FQNNGV. This CDR3 contains 12 residues. With 5 bases removed from V and 4 bases from J, the gap between germline ends came to 9 bases. Supplemented by reference TRBV11-2 and TRBJ2-7, the full variable domain reads EAGVAQSPRYKIIEKRQSVAFWCNPISGHATLYWYQQILGQGPKLLIQFQNNGVVDDSQLPKDRFSAERLKGVDSTLKIQPAKLEDSAVYLCASSAATYEQYFGPGTRLTVT.

This clonotype was counted a few times. This chain connects TRBV27 to TRBJ2-2; TRBD1 aligns across 10 bases. Germline trimming cut 8 bases from V and 3 bases from J; bases unmatched to any gene: 15. This CDR3 contains 18 residues. Germline V gene lookup returns CDR1 MNHEY and CDR2 SMNVEV (reference sequence). DNA for the CDR3: TGTGCCAGCTCCAAAAGGGGCGGGGGACAGGGGTACACCGGGGAGCTGTTTTTT. It is translated as CASSKRGGGQGYTGELFF.

The chain recombines TRBV12-3 or TRBV12-4 with TRBJ1-4, with a tentative D call TRBD1 (5 bases). V lost 5 bases to trimming and J lost 4 bases, with 14 bases between them. The CDR3 loop spans 15 amino acids. CDR3 region: CASSHQRRGNEKLFF. CDR3 sequence (DNA): TGTGCCAGCAGTCACCAACGTAGGGGTAATGAAAAACTGTTTTTT.

The CDR3 DNA reads TGTGCCAGCAGTCTCGAGCGGGAGTCCGAGCAGTACTTC. It specifies CASSLERESEQYF. The chain has TRBV28 and TRBJ2-7; 8 bases align to TRBD2. V lost 5 bases, J lost 6 bases, and 6 bases stayed unmatched. Germline-derived CDR1 and CDR2 are MDHEN and SYDVKM. CDR3 length: 13 amino acids.

The gene calls are TRBV3-1 and TRBJ2-7; D not resolved. Germline CDR1 is LGHDT and CDR2 is YNNKEL (reference sequence). This CDR3 has 15 amino acids. The V end lost 1 base, the J end lost 3 bases, and 13 bases lay between the germline ends. The CDR3 nucleotides read TGTGCCAGCAGCCAAGCGTCCCTTCCCTTCTACGAGCAGTACTTC. Protein: CASSQASLPFYEQYF.

The rearrangement links TRBV20-1 to TRBJ2-2, with 7 bases aligning to TRBD1. The CDR3 loop spans 14 amino acids. Germline V gene sequence: CDR1 DFQATT, CDR2 SNEGSKA (reference sequence). V was clipped by 6 bases and J by 5 bases; unmatched bases: 9. CDR3 in amino acids: CSAVGTEGTGELFF. The CDR3 DNA reads as TGCAGTGCCGTAGGGACAGAGGGAACCGGGGAGCTGTTTTTT.

This clonotype has only a few counts. The CDR3 DNA is TGTGCCTGGAGTCGCGGGACTAGCACAGATACGCAGTATTTT. Translating it yields CAWSRGTSTDTQYF. The chain couples TRBV30 to TRBJ2-3, with D maybe TRBD2 (6 bases). Germline loops: CDR1 GTSNPN, CDR2 SVGIG (reference sequence). This CDR3 is 14 amino acids long. The V end was cut by 2 bases, the J end by 0 bases, with 9 bases between.

This clonotype was detected many times. The chain has TRBV6-1 and TRBJ1-6, with D possibly being TRBD1 (5 bases). Trimming shortened V by 5 bases and J by 8 bases, and 13 bases separated the two germline ends. This CDR3 has 14 residues. Germline values: CDR1 MNHNS, CDR2 SASEGT. CDR3 nucleotide sequence: TGTGCCAGCAGTTACAACCAGGGAGATTCACCCCTCCACTTT. Translating gives CASSYNQGDSPLHF.

The chain is built from TRBV30 and TRBJ2-1; 13 positions match TRBD2. The germline CDR1 and CDR2 sequences are GTSNPN and SVGIG (reference sequence). The V gene end was trimmed by 2 bases and the J gene end by 5 bases; junction bases not matched to a gene: 3. The CDR3 is made up of 15 amino acids. The chain's CDR3 is CAWSRGLAGHNEQFF. In DNA form, the CDR3 reads TGTGCCTGGAGTCGGGGACTAGCGGGACACAATGAGCAGTTCTTC.

This clonotype was recorded once. The V and J genes are TRBV6-2 or TRBV6-3 and TRBJ1-1, with D maybe TRBD1 (6 bases). V lost 7 bases, J lost 2 bases, and 14 bases lay in between. The CDR3 has 14 residues. Germline CDR1 reads MNHEY; CDR2 reads SVGEGT. The CDR3 DNA reads TGTGCCAGCAAGGGGGTTAAATTTAACACTGAAGCTTTCTTT. Translation: CASKGVKFNTEAFF.

The V call is TRBV4-2, the J call TRBJ2-7, with 9 bases lining up with TRBD1. V gave up 1 base and J gave up 3 bases; unmatched junction bases: 4. Looked up from germline, CDR1 is LGHNA and CDR2 is YNFKEQ. This CDR3 has 15 amino acids. This chain's CDR3 is CASSQVGTGLYEQYF. CDR3 DNA: TGTGCCAGCAGCCAAGTCGGGACAGGGCTCTACGAGCAGTACTTC.

This chain connects TRBV6-1 to TRBJ1-3, with 12 positions matching TRBD1. Germline V CDR1 and CDR2: MNHNS, SASEGT. The CDR3 covers 15 residues. Trimming at V came to 4 bases and at J to 6 bases, leaving 4 bases not matched to a gene. The CDR3 here is CASSVGTGGENTIYF. CDR3 in DNA: TGTGCCAGCAGTGTAGGGACAGGGGGCGAAAACACCATATATTTT.

This sequence joins TRBV7-2 and TRBJ1-5; D remains ambiguous. Trimming removed 5 bases from V and 2 bases from J, with 13 bases in between. Germline CDR1 is SGHTA and CDR2 is FQGNSA. The CDR3 spans 15 residues. The CDR3 DNA reads TGTGCCAGCAGCCAAGCCTGGACTGGCAATCAGCCCCAGCATTTT. Translating gives CASSQAWTGNQPQHF. Complete variable domain (other parts from reference TRBV7-2 and TRBJ1-5): GAGVSQSPSNKVTEKGKDVELRCDPISGHTALYWYRQSLGQGLEFLIYFQGNSAPDKSGLPSDRFSAERTGGSVSTLTIQRTQQEDSAVYLCASSQAWTGNQPQHFGDGTRLSIL.

In the case of this clonotype: Sequence at one end of the junction differs from germline and may be a read error. This chain joins TRBV7-7 and TRBJ2-5; the D gene is possibly TRBD2 (5 bases). Germline CDR1 reads SSHAT; CDR2 reads FNYEAQ (reference sequence). This CDR3 spans 17 amino acids. The CDR3 spells CASSLRFRSAPQETQYF. The DNA for the CDR3 is TGTGCTAGCAGCTTAAGGTTTCGTAGCGCGCCACAAGAGACCCAGTACTTC.

The table lists this clonotype with a few counts. CDR3 bases: TGTGCCAGCAGCCAAGCTCCTGGACTAGCGGGAGCCTACGAGCAGTACTTC. It codes for CASSQAPGLAGAYEQYF. The rearrangement joins TRBV3-1 to TRBJ2-7; 13 positions agree with TRBD2. The germline V gene has CDR1 LGHDT and CDR2 YNNKEL (reference sequence). The CDR3 totals 17 residues. Trimming cost V 1 base and J 2 bases; bases outside gene matches: 5.

This clonotype has a handful of counts. The chain joins TRBV18 to TRBJ2-1, with 12 bases that match TRBD2. The CDR3 is 17 residues long. CDR1 is KGHSH and CDR2 is LQKENI in the germline V gene. The V and J ends lost 2 bases and 4 bases, in that order; junction bases with no gene match: 6. The CDR3 region is CASSPYYLAGGYNEQFF. CDR3 in DNA: TGTGCCAGCTCACCATATTACCTAGCGGGAGGGTACAATGAGCAGTTCTTC.

This clonotype has ten or more counts. The chain's CDR3 is CASSLVLVTDTQYF. DNA of the CDR3: TGTGCCAGCAGCCTAGTGCTAGTCACAGATACGCAGTATTTT. The V gene is TRBV7-2, the J gene TRBJ2-3; D remains ambiguous. This CDR3 is 14 amino acids long. Trimming removed 5 bases at V and 2 bases at J, with 11 bases between. CDR1 is SGHTA, CDR2 FQGNSA, per germline.